One sample yielded the 32 T cell receptor beta chains listed below, sequenced in a study of T cell changes during pregnancy in multiple sclerosis. Profiling relied on immunoSEQ multiplex PCR, and the TCRdb table lists in-frame clones only, not all of them. The sample yields tens of thousands of clones, roughly 92% seen once. The input for sequencing was peripheral blood, taken after pregnancy. These TCRs come from a female donor with multiple sclerosis, enrolled in a pregnancy study.

The V gene is TRBV14, the J gene TRBJ1-1; D unresolved. V lost 1 base and J 8 bases, leaving 8 bases between the germline ends. Per the germline V gene, CDR1 is SGHDN and CDR2 is FVKESK. This CDR3 has 12 residues. This CDR3 is CASSQVSAEAFF. DNA of the CDR3: TGTGCCAGCAGCCAAGTTTCAGCGGAAGCTTTCTTT.

The rearrangement uses TRBV19 and TRBJ1-2; 7 bases agree with TRBD1. CDR1 is LNHDA and CDR2 is SQIVND in the germline V gene (reference sequence). Trimming at V came to 4 bases and at J to 4 bases, leaving 6 bases not matched to a gene. This CDR3 region has 14 residues. CDR3 DNA: TGTGCCAGTAGTAGCACAGGGGTCCCCTATGGCTACACCTTC. It specifies CASSSTGVPYGYTF.

The chain has TRBV13 and TRBJ1-1, with D perhaps TRBD1 (5 bases). The CDR3 loop spans 17 amino acids. Germline V gene sequence: CDR1 PRHDT, CDR2 FYEKMQ (reference sequence). V lost 5 bases and J lost 0, with 19 bases in between. The CDR3 DNA is TGTGCCAGCAGCCAACACGACTGGGGGGGGATGAACACTGAAGCTTTCTTT. This encodes CASSQHDWGGMNTEAFF.

The genes are TRBV14 and TRBJ1-1; D perhaps matches TRBD1 (6 bases). V lost 4 bases and J lost 5, with 17 bases in between. Germline V gene sequence: CDR1 SGHDN, CDR2 FVKESK. The CDR3 totals 15 residues. The CDR3 nucleotides are TGTGCCAGCAGCCTAAAACAGGGTTTCGGAACTGAAGCTTTCTTT. Protein sequence: CASSLKQGFGTEAFF.

The chain employs TRBV27 and TRBJ1-2; 10 positions match TRBD1. The germline CDR1 and CDR2 sequences are MNHEY and SMNVEV (reference sequence). J was trimmed by 8 bases and V by 6 bases; bases with no gene match: 9. The CDR3 loop spans 14 amino acids. The DNA for the CDR3 is TGTGCCAGCAGATTTCTTATGACAGGGGGCGGCTACACCTTC. This encodes CASRFLMTGGGYTF.

The rearrangement links TRBV7-8 to TRBJ1-2; D perhaps matches TRBD1 (5 bases). V was shortened by 5 bases and J by 0 bases, with 13 bases between the two germline ends. Germline V gene lookup returns CDR1 SGHVS and CDR2 FQNEAQ. There are 15 residues in the CDR3. The CDR3 loop is CASSPGRTPNYGYTF. The DNA of the CDR3 is TGTGCCAGCAGCCCTGGGAGGACACCTAACTATGGCTACACCTTC.

The J gene is TRBJ2-1, the V gene TRBV7-8; 7 nucleotides agree with TRBD1. CDR3 size: 14 residues. After removal of 5 bases from V and 4 bases from J, the junction contained 5 bases not matched to a gene. Per germline, CDR1 SGHVS and CDR2 FQNEAQ. The CDR3 DNA is TGTGCCAGCAGCCACCCGGGACAGTACAATGAGCAGTTCTTC. This gives the protein CASSHPGQYNEQFF. The complete variable domain, with remaining parts taken from reference TRBV7-8 and TRBJ2-1, reads GAGVSQSPRYKVAKRGQDVALRCDPISGHVSLFWYQQALGQGPEFLTYFQNEAQLDKSGLPSDRFFAERPEGSVSTLKIQRTQQEDSAVYLCASSHPGQYNEQFFGPGTRLTVL.

The rearrangement joins TRBV7-3 to TRBJ2-1; perhaps TRBD1 as D (6 bases). Germline assignment: CDR1 SGHTA and CDR2 FQGTGA. Trimming shortened V by 5 bases and J by 7 bases, and 15 bases separated the two germline ends. The CDR3 extends over 14 amino acids. This CDR3 reads CASSLRAGVNEQFF. CDR3 nucleotide sequence: TGTGCCAGCAGCCTCAGGGCAGGGGTGAATGAGCAGTTCTTC.

J is TRBJ2-7 and V is TRBV7-6; the D gene is possibly TRBD1 (6 bases). The germline V gene encodes CDR1 SGHVS and CDR2 FNYEAQ. Deletions cut 5 bases from V and 0 bases from J, with 17 bases between. This CDR3 is 16 amino acids long. The CDR3 reads CASSLHPGHASYEQYF. In DNA, the CDR3 is TGTGCCAGCAGCCTTCACCCGGGACATGCCTCCTACGAGCAGTACTTC.

The chain recombines TRBV19 with TRBJ1-4; 9 bases align to TRBD1. Germline CDR1 and CDR2: LNHDA and SQIVND (reference sequence). The V and J ends lost 7 bases and 6 bases, in that order; junction bases with no gene match: 6. The length of the CDR3 is 14 residues. CDR3 residues: CASTPGQGYEKLFF. The CDR3 coding sequence is TGTGCCAGTACCCCGGGACAGGGTTATGAAAAACTGTTTTTT.

The chain combines TRBV6-5 with TRBJ1-1, with a possible D match to TRBD1 (5 bases). Germline assignment: CDR1 MNHEY and CDR2 SVGAGI. Trimming stripped 0 bases from V and 5 bases from J, with 13 bases between. The CDR3 is 15 residues long. The chain's CDR3 is CASSYSSGGRTEAFF. The CDR3 DNA is TGTGCCAGCAGTTACTCGAGCGGGGGGAGAACTGAAGCTTTCTTT.

The V and J genes are TRBV21-1 and TRBJ1-2; TRBD1 is the table's D call and was not checked against the DNA. TRBV21-1 is deemed a pseudogene. The length of the CDR3 is 17 residues. This CDR3 reads CASSLRDRVYQLAGYTF. The CDR3 nucleotides are TGTGCCAGCAGCCTCCGGGACAGGGTGTACCAATTGGCTGGCTACACCTTC.

The chain couples TRBV9 to TRBJ1-2, with D possibly TRBD1 on 5 matching bases. Trimming removed 2 bases from V and 4 bases from J, with 9 bases in between. The germline CDR1 and CDR2 sequences are SGDLS and YYNGEE. The CDR3 is 13 residues long. This CDR3 reads CASSVEGRYGYTF. For the CDR3, the DNA is TGTGCCAGCAGCGTGGAGGGGCGCTATGGCTACACCTTC.

The chain combines TRBV7-3 with TRBJ1-2, with D perhaps matching TRBD1 (5 bases). There are 14 residues in the CDR3. Germline V gene data show CDR1 as SGHTA and CDR2 as FQGTGA. V was cut by 1 base and J by 4 bases, with 10 bases left in between. CDR3 residues: CASSLRGRGYGYTF. CDR3 in DNA: TGTGCCAGCAGCTTAAGAGGAAGGGGCTATGGCTACACCTTC.

The rearrangement joins TRBV9 to TRBJ2-3, with TRBD2 as a possible D gene (7 bases). Germline-derived CDR1 and CDR2 are SGDLS and YYNGEE. Deletions cut 3 bases from V and 4 bases from J, with 18 bases between. There are 16 residues in the CDR3. The CDR3 bases are TGTGCCAGCAGCGCCCCCAGGGGAGGGAGCGCAGATACGCAGTATTTT. Translating gives CASSAPRGGSADTQYF.

The chain joins TRBV7-9 to TRBJ2-3; 10 bases fit TRBD2. Trimming took 6 bases from V and 1 from J; bases not matched to a gene: 4. The CDR3 contains 15 residues. Germline V gene lookup returns CDR1 SEHNR and CDR2 FQNEAQ (reference sequence). In nucleotides, the CDR3 is TGTGCCAGCAGTTGGAGCGGGGGGGGCACAGATACGCAGTATTTT. This codes for CASSWSGGGTDTQYF. The variable domain in full, completed from reference TRBV7-9 and TRBJ2-3, reads DTGVSQNPRHKITKRGQNVTFRCDPISEHNRLYWYRQTLGQGPEFLTYFQNEAQLEKSRLLSDRFSAERPKGSFSTLEIQRTEQGDSAMYLCASSWSGGGTDTQYFGPGTRLTVL.

The chain carries TRBV7-6 and TRBJ1-1; D not certain. The CDR3 loop spans 13 amino acids. CDR1 is SGHVS and CDR2 is FNYEAQ in the germline V gene. With 1 base removed from V and 1 base from J, the gap between germline ends came to 4 bases. DNA of the CDR3: TGTGCCAGCAGCTTAGGGGCGAACACTGAAGCTTTCTTT. As protein: CASSLGANTEAFF.

This clone was seen a few times. V is TRBV7-9 and J is TRBJ2-1; no firm D call. CDR1 is SEHNR, CDR2 FQNEAQ, per germline (reference sequence). With 1 base removed from V and 5 bases from J, the gap between germline ends came to 9 bases. The CDR3 is 14 residues long. The CDR3 here is CASSLGQAHNEQFF. The CDR3, as DNA: TGTGCCAGCAGCTTAGGCCAAGCCCACAATGAGCAGTTCTTC.

The V call is TRBV12-5, the J call TRBJ1-1; the match to TRBD1 covers 7 bases. Trimming at V came to 2 bases and at J to 7 bases, leaving 4 bases not matched to a gene. This CDR3 region has 13 residues. CDR1 is LGHNT, CDR2 FRNRAP, per germline. CDR3 sequence (DNA): TGTGCTAGTGGTTTGCTTCAGGGGGGTGAAGCTTTCTTT. Protein sequence: CASGLLQGGEAFF.

V is TRBV7-9 and J is TRBJ2-7; 8 bases fit TRBD2. Germline V gene lookup returns CDR1 SEHNR and CDR2 FQNEAQ (reference sequence). The CDR3 is 15 residues long. V lost 2 bases and J lost 3; bases outside the gene matches: 6. The CDR3 here is CASSLSSGGHYEQYF. The CDR3 coding sequence is TGTGCCAGCAGCTTAAGCAGCGGGGGCCACTACGAGCAGTACTTC.

The V call is TRBV19, the J call TRBJ1-5; D remains ambiguous. V was shortened by 6 bases and J by 3 bases, with 6 bases between the two germline ends. The CDR3 totals 12 residues. CDR1 is LNHDA and CDR2 is SQIVND in the germline V gene (reference sequence). CDR3 sequence reads: CASRYINQPQHF. The DNA for the CDR3 is TGTGCCAGTAGGTACATCAATCAGCCCCAGCATTTT.

To note about this clone: Distinct nucleotide sequences in the sample also encode this CDR3. The rearrangement joins TRBV9 to TRBJ2-7; 8 bases fit TRBD1. The ends lost 3 bases at V and 4 bases at J; junction bases unmatched: 6. This CDR3 has 14 residues. Germline-derived CDR1 and CDR2 are SGDLS and YYNGEE. CDR3 coding DNA: TGTGCCAGCAGCGCCGGGACAGGAGGGTACGAGCAGTACTTC. It is translated as CASSAGTGGYEQYF.

The chain links TRBV13 to TRBJ2-6; D is possibly TRBD1 (5 bases). The germline gives CDR1 PRHDT, CDR2 FYEKMQ (reference sequence). V gave up 0 bases and J gave up 0 bases, with 9 bases separating them. This CDR3 spans 17 amino acids. In DNA form, the CDR3 reads TGTGCCAGCAGCTTAGGCCTTAGGGGCTCTGGGGCCAACGTCCTGACTTTC. Protein: CASSLGLRGSGANVLTF.

This chain uses TRBV6-6 with TRBJ1-6, with D uncertain. V was pared by 0 bases and J by 7 bases, with 7 bases between. Germline CDR1 and CDR2: MNHNY and SVGAGI (reference sequence). CDR3 size: 14 residues. CDR3 region: CASSYSDGNSPLHF. CDR3 bases: TGTGCCAGCAGTTACTCTGACGGGAATTCACCCCTCCACTTT.

This chain connects TRBV5-1 to TRBJ2-2, with D possibly TRBD1 on 6 matching bases. Germline V gives CDR1 SGHRS, CDR2 YFSETQ. The CDR3 contains 16 residues. V was trimmed by 0 bases and J by 0 bases, leaving 9 bases between them. CDR3 DNA: TGCGCCAGCAGCTTGGCCGGGACACCGAACACCGGGGAGCTGTTTTTT. Protein: CASSLAGTPNTGELFF.

This chain connects TRBV5-4 to TRBJ1-6, with TRBD1 identical over 9 bases. Losses at the gene ends were 4 bases for V and 10 bases for J; bases not matched to a gene: 12. Germline-derived CDR1 and CDR2 are SGHNT and YYREEE (reference sequence). CDR3 size: 16 residues. The CDR3 is CASSLRPGQGGSPLHF. The CDR3, as DNA: TGTGCCAGCAGCCTCCGTCCGGGACAGGGAGGCTCACCCCTCCACTTT.

The rearrangement links TRBV5-4 to TRBJ1-4; no definite D call. Germline-derived CDR1 and CDR2 are SGHNT and YYREEE (reference sequence). The CDR3 is 13 amino acids. V lost 5 bases and J 8 bases, leaving 13 bases between the germline ends. CDR3 nucleotides: TGTGCCAGCAGTTCCCCCTTCGAGGAAAAACTGTTTTTT. This codes for CASSSPFEEKLFF. The variable domain in full, completed from reference TRBV5-4 and TRBJ1-4, reads ETGVTQSPTHLIKTRGQQVTLRCSSQSGHNTVSWYQQALGQGPQFIFQYYREEENGRGNFPPRFSGLQFPNYSSELNVNALELDDSALYLCASSSPFEEKLFFGSGTQLSVL.

This chain joins TRBV11-3 and TRBJ1-1; 8 bases fit TRBD1. From germline, CDR1 is SGHNT and CDR2 YENEEA. The CDR3 has 13 residues. With V trimmed by 5 bases and J by 1 base, 0 bases remained unmatched. The CDR3 DNA sequence: TGTGCCAGCAGCGGACAGGGGAACACTGAAGCTTTCTTT. This gives the protein CASSGQGNTEAFF. The complete variable domain, with remaining parts taken from reference TRBV11-3 and TRBJ1-1, reads EAGVVQSPRYKIIEKKQPVAFWCNPISGHNTLYWYLQNLGQGPELLIRYENEEAVDDSQLPKDRFSAERLKGVDSTLKIQPAELGDSAVYLCASSGQGNTEAFFGQGTRLTVV.

This sequence joins TRBV18 and TRBJ1-2; no clear D gene. Germline V gene sequence: CDR1 KGHSH, CDR2 LQKENI. The CDR3 is 12 residues long. Trimming stripped 1 base from V and 7 bases from J, with 7 bases between. The CDR3 sequence is CASSPLEGGYTF. The CDR3 bases are TGTGCCAGCTCACCACTAGAGGGTGGCTACACCTTC. Variable domain in full (rest from reference TRBV18 and TRBJ1-2): NAGVMQNPRHLVRRRGQEARLRCSPMKGHSHVYWYRQLPEEGLKFMVYLQKENIIDESGMPKERFSAEFPKEGPSILRIQQVVRGDSAAYFCASSPLEGGYTFGSGTRLTVV.

The CDR3 sequence is CASSSSLGGRYNEQFF. CDR3 DNA: TGTGCCAGCAGTTCATCCTTGGGGGGTCGCTACAATGAGCAGTTCTTC. V and J are TRBV27 and TRBJ2-1; D perhaps matches TRBD2 (6 bases). Germline V CDR1 and CDR2: MNHEY, SMNVEV (reference sequence). The CDR3 runs 16 residues. Deletions cut 4 bases from V and 3 bases from J, with 16 bases between.

The chain recombines TRBV9 with TRBJ2-1, with 8 positions matching TRBD1. Germline CDR1 is SGDLS and CDR2 is YYNGEE. V was clipped by 0 bases and J by 2 bases; unmatched bases: 4. This CDR3 has 16 residues. This chain's CDR3 is CASSVGQGATYNEQFF. The CDR3, as DNA: TGTGCCAGCAGCGTAGGTCAGGGGGCGACCTACAATGAGCAGTTCTTC.

The sample holds one count of this clone. This chain joins TRBV9 and TRBJ2-5; TRBD2 aligns across 7 bases. Germline V gene lookup returns CDR1 SGDLS and CDR2 YYNGEE. This CDR3 contains 14 residues. V lost 3 bases to trimming and J lost 5 bases; unmatched junction nucleotides: 7. CDR3 nucleotides: TGTGCCAGCAGCGGAGAAGCGGGGCTGGAGACCCAGTACTTC. It specifies CASSGEAGLETQYF.